This note documents a single T cell receptor beta chain sequence. Its antigen remains unknown. The CDR3 runs 15 residues. Germline V lookup: CDR1 SGHNT, CDR2 YYREEE (reference sequence). Trimming cost V 2 bases and J 7 bases, with 16 bases left between them. This record comes from a study of early T cells in non-severe SARS-CoV-2 infection. Background on the study: Chains were not paired, and sequencing was done on bulk RNA from unsorted whole blood. General study findings and limits: Anti-spike CD8 responses were favored in VDJdb matching, and private and CD4 specificities were missed.

Separate cDNA molecules each had unique molecular identifiers attached to them. Each CDR3 protein gets one entry after TCRdb re-called the 5' RACE reads with MiXCR. The table includes under 70,000 distinct CDR3 sequences, 7.7% detected once. The sequences come from whole blood, collected at baseline. The rearrangement uses TRBV5-4 and TRBJ2-1; D may be TRBD2 (5 bases). This receptor was identified in an adult who was a healthcare worker with PCR-confirmed SARS-CoV-2 infection or an uninfected control (not recorded which). Here the CDR3 reads CASSLEGFQRNEQFF. For the CDR3, the DNA is TGTGCCAGCAGCTTAGAGGGATTCCAGCGGAATGAGCAGTTCTTC.